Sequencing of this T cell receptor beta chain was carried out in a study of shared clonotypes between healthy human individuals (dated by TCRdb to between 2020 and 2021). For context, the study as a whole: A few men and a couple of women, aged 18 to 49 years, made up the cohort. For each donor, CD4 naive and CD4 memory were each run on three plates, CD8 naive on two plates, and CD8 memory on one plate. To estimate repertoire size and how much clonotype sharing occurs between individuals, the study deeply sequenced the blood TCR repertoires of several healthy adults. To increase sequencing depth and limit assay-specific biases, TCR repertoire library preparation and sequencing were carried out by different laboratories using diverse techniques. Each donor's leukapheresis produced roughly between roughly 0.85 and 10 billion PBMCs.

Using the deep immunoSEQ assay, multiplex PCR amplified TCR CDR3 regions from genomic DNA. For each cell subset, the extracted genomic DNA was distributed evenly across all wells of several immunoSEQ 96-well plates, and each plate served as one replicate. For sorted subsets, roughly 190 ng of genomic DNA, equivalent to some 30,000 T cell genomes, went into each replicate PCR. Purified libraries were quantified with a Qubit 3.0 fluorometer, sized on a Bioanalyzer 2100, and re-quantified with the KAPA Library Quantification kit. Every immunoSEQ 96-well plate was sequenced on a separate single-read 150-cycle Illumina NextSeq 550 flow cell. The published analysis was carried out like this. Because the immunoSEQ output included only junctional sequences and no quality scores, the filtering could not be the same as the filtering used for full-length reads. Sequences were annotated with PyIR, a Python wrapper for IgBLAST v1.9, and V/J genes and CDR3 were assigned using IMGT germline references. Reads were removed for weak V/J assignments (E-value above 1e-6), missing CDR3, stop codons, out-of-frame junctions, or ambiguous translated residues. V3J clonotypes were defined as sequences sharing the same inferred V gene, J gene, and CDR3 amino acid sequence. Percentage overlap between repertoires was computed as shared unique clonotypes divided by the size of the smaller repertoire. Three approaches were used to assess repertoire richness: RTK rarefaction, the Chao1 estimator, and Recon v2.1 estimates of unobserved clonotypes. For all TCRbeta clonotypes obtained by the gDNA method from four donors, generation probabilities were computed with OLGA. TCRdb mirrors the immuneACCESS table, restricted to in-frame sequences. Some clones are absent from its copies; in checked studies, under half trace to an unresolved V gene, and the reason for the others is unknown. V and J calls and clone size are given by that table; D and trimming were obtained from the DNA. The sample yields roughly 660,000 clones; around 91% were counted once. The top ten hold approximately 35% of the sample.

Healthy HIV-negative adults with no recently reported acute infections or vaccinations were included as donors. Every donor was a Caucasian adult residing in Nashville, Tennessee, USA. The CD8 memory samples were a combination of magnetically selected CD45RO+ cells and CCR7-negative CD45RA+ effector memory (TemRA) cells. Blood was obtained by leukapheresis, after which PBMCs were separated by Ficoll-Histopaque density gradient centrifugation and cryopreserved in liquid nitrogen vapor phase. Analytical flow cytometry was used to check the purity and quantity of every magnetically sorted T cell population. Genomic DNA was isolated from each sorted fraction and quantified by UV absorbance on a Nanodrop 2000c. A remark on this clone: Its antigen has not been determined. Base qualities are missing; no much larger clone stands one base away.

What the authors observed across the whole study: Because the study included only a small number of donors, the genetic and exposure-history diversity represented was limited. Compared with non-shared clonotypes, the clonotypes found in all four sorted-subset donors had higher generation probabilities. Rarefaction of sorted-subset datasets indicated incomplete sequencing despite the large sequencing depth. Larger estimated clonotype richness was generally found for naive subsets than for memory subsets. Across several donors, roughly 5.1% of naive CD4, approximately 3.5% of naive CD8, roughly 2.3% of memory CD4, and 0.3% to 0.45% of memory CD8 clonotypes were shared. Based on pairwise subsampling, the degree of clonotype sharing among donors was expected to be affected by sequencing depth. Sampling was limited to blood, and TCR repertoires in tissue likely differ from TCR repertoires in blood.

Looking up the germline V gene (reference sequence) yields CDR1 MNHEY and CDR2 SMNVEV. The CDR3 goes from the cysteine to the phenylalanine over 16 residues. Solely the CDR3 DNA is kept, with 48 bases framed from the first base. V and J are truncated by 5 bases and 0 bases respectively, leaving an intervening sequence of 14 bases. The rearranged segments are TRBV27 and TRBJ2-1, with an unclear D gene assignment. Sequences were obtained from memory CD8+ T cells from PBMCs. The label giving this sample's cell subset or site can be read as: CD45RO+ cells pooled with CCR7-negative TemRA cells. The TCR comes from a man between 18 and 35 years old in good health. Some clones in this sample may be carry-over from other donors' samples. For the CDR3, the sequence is CASSLMIPSSYNEQFF. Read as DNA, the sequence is TGTGCCAGCAGTCTGATGATACCGAGCTCCTACAATGAGCAGTTCTTC.